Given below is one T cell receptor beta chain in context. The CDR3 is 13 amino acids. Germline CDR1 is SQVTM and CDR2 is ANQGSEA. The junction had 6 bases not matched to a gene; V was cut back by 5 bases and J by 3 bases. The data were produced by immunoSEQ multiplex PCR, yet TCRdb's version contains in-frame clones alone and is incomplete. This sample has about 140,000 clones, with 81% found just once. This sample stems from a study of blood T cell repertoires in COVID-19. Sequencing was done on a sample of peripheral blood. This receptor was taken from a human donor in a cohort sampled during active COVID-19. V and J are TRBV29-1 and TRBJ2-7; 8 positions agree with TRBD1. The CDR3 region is CSVQGTGNYEQYF. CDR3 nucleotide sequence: TGCAGCGTTCAGGGGACAGGAAACTACGAGCAGTACTTC.